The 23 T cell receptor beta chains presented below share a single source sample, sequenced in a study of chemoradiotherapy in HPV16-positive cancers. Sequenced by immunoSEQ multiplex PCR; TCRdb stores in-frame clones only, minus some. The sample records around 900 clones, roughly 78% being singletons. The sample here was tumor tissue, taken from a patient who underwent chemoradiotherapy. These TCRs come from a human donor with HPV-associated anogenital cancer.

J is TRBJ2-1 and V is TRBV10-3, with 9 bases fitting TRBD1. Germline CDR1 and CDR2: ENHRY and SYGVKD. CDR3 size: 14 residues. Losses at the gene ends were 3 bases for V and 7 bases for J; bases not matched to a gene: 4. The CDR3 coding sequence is TGTGCCATCAGTGACGGGACAGGGTTAAATGAGCAGTTCTTC. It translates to CAISDGTGLNEQFF.

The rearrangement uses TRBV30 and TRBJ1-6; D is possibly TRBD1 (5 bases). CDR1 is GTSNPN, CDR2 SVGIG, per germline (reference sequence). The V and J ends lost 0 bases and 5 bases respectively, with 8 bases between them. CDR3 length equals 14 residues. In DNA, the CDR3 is TGTGCCTGGAGTGTCACAGGCAATAATTCACCCCTCCACTTT. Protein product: CAWSVTGNNSPLHF.

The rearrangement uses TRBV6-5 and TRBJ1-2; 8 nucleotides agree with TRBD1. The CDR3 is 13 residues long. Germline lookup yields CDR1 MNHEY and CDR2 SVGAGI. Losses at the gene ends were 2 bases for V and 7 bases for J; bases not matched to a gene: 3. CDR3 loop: CASSYQDRVGYTF. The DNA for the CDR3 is TGTGCCAGCAGTTACCAGGACAGGGTTGGCTACACCTTC.

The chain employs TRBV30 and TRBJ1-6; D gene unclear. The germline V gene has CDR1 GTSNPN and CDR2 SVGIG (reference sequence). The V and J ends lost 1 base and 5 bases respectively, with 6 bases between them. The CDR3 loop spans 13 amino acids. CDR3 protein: CAWSETDNSPLHF. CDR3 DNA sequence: TGTGCCTGGAGTGAGACGGATAATTCACCCCTCCACTTT.

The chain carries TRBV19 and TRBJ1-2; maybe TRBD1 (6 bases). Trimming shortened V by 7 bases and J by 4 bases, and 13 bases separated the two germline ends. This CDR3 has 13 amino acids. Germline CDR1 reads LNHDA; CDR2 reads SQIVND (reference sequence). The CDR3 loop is CASMQGRGYGYTF. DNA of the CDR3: TGTGCCAGTATGCAGGGGCGAGGCTATGGCTACACCTTC. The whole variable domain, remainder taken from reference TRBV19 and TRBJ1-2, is DGGITQSPKYLFRKEGQNVTLSCEQNLNHDAMYWYRQDPGQGLRLIYYSQIVNDFQKGDIAEGYSVSREKKESFPLTVTSAQKNPTAFYLCASMQGRGYGYTFGSGTRLTVV.

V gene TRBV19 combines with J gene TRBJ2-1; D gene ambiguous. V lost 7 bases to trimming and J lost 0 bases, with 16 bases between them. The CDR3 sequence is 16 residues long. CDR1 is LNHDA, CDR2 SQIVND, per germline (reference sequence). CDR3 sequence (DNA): TGTGCCAGTACTGCGGTTGGGTCGAGCTCCTACAATGAGCAGTTCTTC. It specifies CASTAVGSSSYNEQFF.

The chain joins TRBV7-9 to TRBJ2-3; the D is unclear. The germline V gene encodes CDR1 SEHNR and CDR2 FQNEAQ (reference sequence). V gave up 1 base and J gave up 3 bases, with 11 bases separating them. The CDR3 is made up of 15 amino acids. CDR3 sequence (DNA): TGTGCCAGCAGCTTAGTGGGGAATCCGACAGATACGCAGTATTTT. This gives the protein CASSLVGNPTDTQYF.

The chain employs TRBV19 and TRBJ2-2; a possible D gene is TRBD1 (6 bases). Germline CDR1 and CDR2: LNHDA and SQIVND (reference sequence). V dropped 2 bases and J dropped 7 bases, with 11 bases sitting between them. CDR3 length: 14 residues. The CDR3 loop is CASSIIQGSGELFF. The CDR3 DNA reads TGTGCCAGTAGTATAATCCAGGGGAGCGGGGAGCTGTTTTTT.

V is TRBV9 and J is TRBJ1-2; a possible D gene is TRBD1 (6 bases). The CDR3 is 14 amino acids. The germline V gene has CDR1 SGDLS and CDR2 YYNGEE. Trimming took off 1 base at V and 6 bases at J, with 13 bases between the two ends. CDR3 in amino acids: CASSVRQGKDGYTF. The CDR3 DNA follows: TGTGCCAGCAGCGTACGTCAGGGGAAGGATGGCTACACCTTC.

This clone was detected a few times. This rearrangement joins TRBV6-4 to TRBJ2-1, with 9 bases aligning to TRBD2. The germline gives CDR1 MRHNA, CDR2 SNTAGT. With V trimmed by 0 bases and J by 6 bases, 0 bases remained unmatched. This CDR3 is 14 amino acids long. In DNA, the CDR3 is TGTGCCAGCAGTGACTCGACTAGCGGCAATGAGCAGTTCTTC. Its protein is CASSDSTSGNEQFF.

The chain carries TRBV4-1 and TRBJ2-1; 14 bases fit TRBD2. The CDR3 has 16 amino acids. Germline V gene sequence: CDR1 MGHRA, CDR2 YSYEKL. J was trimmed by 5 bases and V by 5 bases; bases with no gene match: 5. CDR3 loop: CASSGGTSGRHNEQFF. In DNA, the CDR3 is TGCGCCAGCAGCGGAGGGACTAGCGGGAGACACAATGAGCAGTTCTTC.

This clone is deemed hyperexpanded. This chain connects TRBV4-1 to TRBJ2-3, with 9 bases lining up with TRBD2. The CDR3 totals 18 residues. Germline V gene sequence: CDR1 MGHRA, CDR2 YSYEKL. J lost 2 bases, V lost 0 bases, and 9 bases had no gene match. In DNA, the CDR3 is TGCGCCAGCAGCCAAGAGCTTCAGGCTAGCGGGGCCACAGATACGCAGTATTTT. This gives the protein CASSQELQASGATDTQYF.

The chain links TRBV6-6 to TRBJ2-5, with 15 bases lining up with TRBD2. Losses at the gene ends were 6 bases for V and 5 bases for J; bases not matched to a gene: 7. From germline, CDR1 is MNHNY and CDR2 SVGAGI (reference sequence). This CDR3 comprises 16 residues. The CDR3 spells CASRRTSGGVGETQYF. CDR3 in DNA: TGTGCCAGCAGGCGGACTAGCGGGGGGGTAGGGGAGACCCAGTACTTC.

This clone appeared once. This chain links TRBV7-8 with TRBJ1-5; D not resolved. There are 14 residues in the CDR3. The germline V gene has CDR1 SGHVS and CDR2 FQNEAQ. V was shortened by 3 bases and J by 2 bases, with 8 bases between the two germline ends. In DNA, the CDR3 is TGTGCCAGCAGCTTCGGCGCACGCAATCAGCCCCAGCATTTT. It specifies CASSFGARNQPQHF.

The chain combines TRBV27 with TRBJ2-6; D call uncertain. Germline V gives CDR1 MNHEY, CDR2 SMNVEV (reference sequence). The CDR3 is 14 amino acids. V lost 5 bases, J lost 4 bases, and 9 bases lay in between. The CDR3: CASSPLGGANVLTF. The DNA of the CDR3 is TGTGCCAGCAGTCCCCTGGGCGGGGCCAACGTCCTGACTTTC.

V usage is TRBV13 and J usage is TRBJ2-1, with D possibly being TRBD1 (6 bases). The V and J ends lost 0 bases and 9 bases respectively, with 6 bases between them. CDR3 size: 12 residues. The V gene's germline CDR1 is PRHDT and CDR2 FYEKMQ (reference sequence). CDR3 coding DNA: TGTGCCAGCAGCTTAGGAGGGGGTGAGCAGTTCTTC. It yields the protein CASSLGGGEQFF.

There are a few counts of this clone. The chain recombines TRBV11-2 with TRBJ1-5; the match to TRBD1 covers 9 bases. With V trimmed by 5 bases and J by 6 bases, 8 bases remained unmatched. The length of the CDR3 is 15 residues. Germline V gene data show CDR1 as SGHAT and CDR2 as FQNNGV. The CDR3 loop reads CASSADRGGVQPQHF. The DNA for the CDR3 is TGTGCCAGCAGCGCAGACAGGGGGGGGGTTCAGCCCCAGCATTTT.

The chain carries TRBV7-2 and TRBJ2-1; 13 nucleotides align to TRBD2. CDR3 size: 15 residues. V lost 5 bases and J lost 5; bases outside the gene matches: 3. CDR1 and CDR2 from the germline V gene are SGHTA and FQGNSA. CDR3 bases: TGTGCCAGCAGCCTGACTAGCGGGAGGAACAATGAGCAGTTCTTC. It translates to CASSLTSGRNNEQFF.

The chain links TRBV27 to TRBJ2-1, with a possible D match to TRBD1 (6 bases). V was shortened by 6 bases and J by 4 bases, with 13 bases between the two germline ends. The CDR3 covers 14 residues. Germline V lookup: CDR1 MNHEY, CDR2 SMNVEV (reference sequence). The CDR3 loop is CASSQSTGYNEQFF. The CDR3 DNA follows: TGTGCCAGCAGCCAATCGACAGGTTACAATGAGCAGTTCTTC.

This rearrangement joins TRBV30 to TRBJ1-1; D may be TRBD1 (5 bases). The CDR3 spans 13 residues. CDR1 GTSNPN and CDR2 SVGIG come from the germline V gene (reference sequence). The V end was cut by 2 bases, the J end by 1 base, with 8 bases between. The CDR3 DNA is TGTGCCTGGAGTTGGGGCCGGAACACTGAAGCTTTCTTT. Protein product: CAWSWGRNTEAFF.

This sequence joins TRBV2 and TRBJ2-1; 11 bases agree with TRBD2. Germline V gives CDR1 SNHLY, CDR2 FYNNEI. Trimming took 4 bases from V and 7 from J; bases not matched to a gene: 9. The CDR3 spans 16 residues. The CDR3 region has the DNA TGTGCCAGCAGTGCCGAACTAGCGGGGGCCTTTAATGAGCAGTTCTTC. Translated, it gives CASSAELAGAFNEQFF.

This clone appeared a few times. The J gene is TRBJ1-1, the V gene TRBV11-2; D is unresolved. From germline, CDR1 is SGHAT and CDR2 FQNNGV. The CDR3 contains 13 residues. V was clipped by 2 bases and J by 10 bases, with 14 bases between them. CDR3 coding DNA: TGTGCCAGCAGCTTACAGGAGGTAAGGCCAGCTTTCTTT. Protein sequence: CASSLQEVRPAFF.

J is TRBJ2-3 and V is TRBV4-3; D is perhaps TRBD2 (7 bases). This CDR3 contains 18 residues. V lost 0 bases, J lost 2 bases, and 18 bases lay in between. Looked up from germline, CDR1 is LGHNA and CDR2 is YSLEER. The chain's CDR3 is CASSQDRFRGASTDTQYF. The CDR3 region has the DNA TGCGCCAGCAGCCAAGATCGATTTCGGGGGGCGTCCACAGATACGCAGTATTTT.